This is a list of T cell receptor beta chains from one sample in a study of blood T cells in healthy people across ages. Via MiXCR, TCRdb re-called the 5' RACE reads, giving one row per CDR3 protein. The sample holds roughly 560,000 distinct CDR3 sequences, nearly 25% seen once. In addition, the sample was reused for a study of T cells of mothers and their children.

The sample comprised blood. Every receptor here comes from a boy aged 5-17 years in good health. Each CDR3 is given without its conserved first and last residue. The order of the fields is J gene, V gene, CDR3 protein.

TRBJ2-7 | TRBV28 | ASSLFDYTYEQY
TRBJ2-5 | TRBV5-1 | ASSLYGSPGQETQY
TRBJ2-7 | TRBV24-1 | ATSDPTSSYEQY
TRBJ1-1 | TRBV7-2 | ASSLVGFGQGARNTEAF
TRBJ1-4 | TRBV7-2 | ASSFRGVGTNEKLF
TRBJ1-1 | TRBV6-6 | ASSYSTGRGLMNTEAF
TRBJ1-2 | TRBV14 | ASSQDGRYLYGYT
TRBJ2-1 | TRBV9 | ASSVVGGGPYNEQF
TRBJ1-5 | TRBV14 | ASSQEQRTGESRGYQPQH
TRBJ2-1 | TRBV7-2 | ASSRDPTYNEQF
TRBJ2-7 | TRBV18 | ASSPSSGPSYEQY
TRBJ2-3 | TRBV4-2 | ASSQWSSSGGKTDTQY
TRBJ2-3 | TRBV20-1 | SARDVAGPRDTQY
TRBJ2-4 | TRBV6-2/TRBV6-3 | ASSLGGAGIQY
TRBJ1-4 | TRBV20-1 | SARDGNNEKLF
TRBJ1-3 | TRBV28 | ASSSGFQISSGNTIY
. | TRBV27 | ASRPLTDFSEQY
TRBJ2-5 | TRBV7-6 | ASSLSPGGETQY
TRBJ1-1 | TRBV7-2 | ASSLEGQVMNTEAF
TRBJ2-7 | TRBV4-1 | ASSHGQGEYEQY
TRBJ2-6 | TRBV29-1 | SVEVWGDSGANVLT
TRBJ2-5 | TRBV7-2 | ASSSRTSGSVKTQY
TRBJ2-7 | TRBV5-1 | ASSLLENYEQY
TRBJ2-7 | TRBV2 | ASSADN
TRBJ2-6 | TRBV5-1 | ASSSGRGSGANVLT
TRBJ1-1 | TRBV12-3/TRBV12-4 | ASSLGGGSAEAF
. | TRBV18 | ASSRPGTGVEGHEQY
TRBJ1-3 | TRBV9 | ASSAIEPGTGNTIY
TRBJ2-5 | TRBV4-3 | ASSLGPQPTNQETQY
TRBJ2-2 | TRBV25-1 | ASSDYTGELF
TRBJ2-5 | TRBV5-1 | ASSSQGADQETQY
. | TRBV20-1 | SAKSGLAARGDKQF
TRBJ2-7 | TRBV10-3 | AISEPTSASGGEQY
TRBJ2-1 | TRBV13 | ASSLRDIRTDEQF
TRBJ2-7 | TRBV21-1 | ASAIASYEQY
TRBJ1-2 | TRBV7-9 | ASSGGPGDGGGYT
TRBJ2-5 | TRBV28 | ASSLPSNRGRAIDSQETQY
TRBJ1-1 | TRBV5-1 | ASSLAVGDTEAF
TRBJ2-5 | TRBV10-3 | AISTLAGPTSGETQY
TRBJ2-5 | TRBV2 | ASIATGGVLETQY
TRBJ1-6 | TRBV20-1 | SARDPSSYNSPLH
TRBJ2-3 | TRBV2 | ASSLGVRTDTQY
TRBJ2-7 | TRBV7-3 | ASSLYGAPYEQY
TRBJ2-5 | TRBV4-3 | ASSQDLARGETQY